Listed below are T cell receptor beta chains from one sample, sequenced in a study of blood T cell repertoires in COVID-19. Libraries were prepared by immunoSEQ multiplex PCR; TCRdb keeps only in-frame clonotypes and omits some of them. The table lists approximately 130,000 clones, 80% to 90% of them singletons. The sample taken for sequencing was peripheral blood. Every receptor here comes from a human donor in a cohort sampled during active COVID-19. Each CDR3 is given without its conserved first and last residue.

j_call: TRBJ2-6
v_call: TRBV7-6
cdr3_aa: ASSFWRQGAGGANVLT

j_call: TRBJ2-6
v_call: TRBV2
cdr3_aa: ASSHQGSGANVLT

j_call: TRBJ2-5
v_call: TRBV5-1
cdr3_aa: ASSSKTSPETQY

j_call: TRBJ2-3
v_call: TRBV15
cdr3_aa: ATSSLRSGTDTQY

j_call: TRBJ2-6
v_call: TRBV18
cdr3_aa: ASSPQGVGSGANVLT

j_call: TRBJ2-1
v_call: TRBV18
cdr3_aa: ASSIGQVLYNEQF

j_call: TRBJ2-1
v_call: TRBV15
cdr3_aa: ATSREGSGGRRTQF

j_call: TRBJ2-7
v_call: TRBV5-1
cdr3_aa: ASSPGFGGGQLTYEQY

j_call: TRBJ1-2
v_call: TRBV6-5
cdr3_aa: ASRAAGTGGDGYT

j_call: TRBJ2-5
v_call: TRBV5-6
cdr3_aa: ASSYQGQTRETQY

j_call: TRBJ2-1
v_call: TRBV5-6
cdr3_aa: ASSFTAKVGDLRRGEF

j_call: TRBJ2-3
v_call: TRBV24-1
cdr3_aa: ATSGRTADTQY

j_call: TRBJ1-2
v_call: TRBV13
cdr3_aa: ASSLGDRGENYGYT

j_call: TRBJ2-5
v_call: TRBV3-1/TRBV3-2
cdr3_aa: ASSQDPDSQETQY

j_call: TRBJ2-3
v_call: TRBV7-8
cdr3_aa: ASSLVWDSPTDTQY

j_call: TRBJ1-6
v_call: TRBV18
cdr3_aa: ASSPGTDSPLH

j_call: TRBJ2-1
v_call: TRBV5-4
cdr3_aa: ASSLASNNLPPGEQF

j_call: TRBJ2-5
v_call: TRBV30
cdr3_aa: AWSLRGRETQY

j_call: TRBJ1-1
v_call: TRBV6-6
cdr3_aa: ASSKGHRNTEAF

j_call: TRBJ2-1
v_call: TRBV20-1
cdr3_aa: SASGWGQPVKDPNNEQF

j_call: TRBJ2-1
v_call: TRBV28
cdr3_aa: ASSTSGGANEQF

j_call: TRBJ1-1
v_call: TRBV6-4
cdr3_aa: ASSDSGGTEAF

j_call: TRBJ2-7
v_call: TRBV3-1/TRBV3-2
cdr3_aa: ASSQASYEQY

j_call: TRBJ2-7
v_call: TRBV3-1/TRBV3-2
cdr3_aa: ASSQVGRGQY

j_call: TRBJ2-2
v_call: TRBV6-6
cdr3_aa: ASRAPNTGELF

j_call: TRBJ2-7
v_call: TRBV30
cdr3_aa: AWGGNQGEEQY

j_call: TRBJ1-1
v_call: TRBV6-6
cdr3_aa: ASSGAGGENTEAF